The 32 T cell receptor beta chains below come from one sample, sequenced in a study of T cell responses to AZD1222 COVID-19 vaccine. Measured with immunoSEQ multiplex PCR; TCRdb has only the in-frame clones, and not every one. The table lists approximately 110,000 clones, roughly 84% of them singletons. The material was peripheral blood, obtained on day 0 of AZD1222 vaccination. Source of these receptors: an adult in good health.

This CDR3 reads CASSWTVPGYEQYF. The DNA for the CDR3 is TGCGCCAGCAGCTGGACAGTTCCCGGGTACGAGCAGTACTTC. The chain combines TRBV5-1 with TRBJ2-7; the D gene is possibly TRBD1 (6 bases). Germline V gene sequence: CDR1 SGHRS, CDR2 YFSETQ. The CDR3 sequence is 14 residues long. Trimming took off 3 bases at V and 4 bases at J, with 14 bases between the two ends.

This chain connects TRBV5-1 to TRBJ2-7, with 16 bases that match TRBD2. Germline CDR1 and CDR2: SGHRS and YFSETQ. V was pared by 4 bases and J by 7 bases, with 8 bases of the junction left unmatched. The CDR3 has 16 amino acids. CDR3 in amino acids: CASSPGLAGGPGEQYF. In DNA form, the CDR3 reads TGCGCCAGCAGCCCGGGACTAGCGGGAGGGCCGGGGGAGCAGTACTTC.

The chain couples TRBV11-3 to TRBJ1-6, with 7 bases lining up with TRBD1. Looked up from germline, CDR1 is SGHNT and CDR2 is YENEEA. The J segment lost 7 bases and the V segment lost 2 bases, leaving 14 bases of the junction unmatched. This CDR3 spans 18 amino acids. CDR3 in DNA: TGTGCCAGCAGCTTAAACAGGGGTGTTAAGAAGTGGAATTCACCCCTCCACTTT. Translation gives CASSLNRGVKKWNSPLHF. Together with reference TRBV11-3 and TRBJ1-6, the CDR3 gives the full variable domain: EAGVVQSPRYKIIEKKQPVAFWCNPISGHNTLYWYLQNLGQGPELLIRYENEEAVDDSQLPKDRFSAERLKGVDSTLKIQPAELGDSAVYLCASSLNRGVKKWNSPLHFGNGTRLTVT.

The J gene is TRBJ2-5, the V gene TRBV5-1, with D unclear. The V and J ends lost 0 bases and 5 bases respectively, with 17 bases between them. Germline V gene sequence: CDR1 SGHRS, CDR2 YFSETQ. CDR3 length: 16 residues. The CDR3 sequence: CASSLGWQEARETQYF. In DNA form, the CDR3 reads TGCGCCAGCAGCTTGGGTTGGCAGGAAGCTAGGGAGACCCAGTACTTC.

This chain uses TRBV10-3 with TRBJ1-1; 9 bases match TRBD1. Germline V gene lookup returns CDR1 ENHRY and CDR2 SYGVKD. V gave up 2 bases and J gave up 4 bases; unmatched junction bases: 5. This CDR3 comprises 15 residues. CDR3 DNA sequence: TGTGCCATCAGTGAGACGGGACAGGGTATCACTGAAGCTTTCTTT. Its translation is CAISETGQGITEAFF.

The J gene is TRBJ2-4, the V gene TRBV18, with 8 bases matching TRBD2. From germline, CDR1 is KGHSH and CDR2 LQKENI. The CDR3 has 14 residues. The V gene end was trimmed by 3 bases and the J gene end by 5 bases; junction bases not matched to a gene: 3. CDR3 protein: CASSPGLVENIQYF. CDR3 DNA sequence: TGTGCCAGCTCACCGGGACTAGTAGAAAACATTCAGTACTTC.

The V gene is TRBV11-2, the J gene TRBJ1-6; 7 nucleotides line up with TRBD1. This CDR3 contains 15 residues. Germline trimming cut 5 bases from V and 4 bases from J; bases unmatched to any gene: 5. The germline V gene encodes CDR1 SGHAT and CDR2 FQNNGV. Written as DNA, the CDR3 is TGTGCCAGCAGCCCGAAACAGGGGTATAATTCACCCCTCCACTTT. Translated: CASSPKQGYNSPLHF.

The chain combines TRBV10-3 with TRBJ2-2, with 13 bases identical to TRBD2. There are 18 residues in the CDR3. V gave up 4 bases and J gave up 0 bases; unmatched junction bases: 5. Germline values: CDR1 ENHRY, CDR2 SYGVKD. The CDR3 is CAISGRLAGGSNTGELFF. The CDR3 DNA sequence: TGTGCCATCAGTGGGCGACTAGCGGGGGGTTCGAACACCGGGGAGCTGTTTTTT.

This chain links TRBV6-2 or TRBV6-3 with TRBJ2-7, with 8 bases lining up with TRBD2. The ends lost 2 bases at V and 0 bases at J; junction bases unmatched: 9. The V gene's germline CDR1 is MNHEY and CDR2 SVGEGT. The CDR3 runs to 17 residues. CDR3 amino acids: CASSYTSGHPSSYEQYF. CDR3 sequence (DNA): TGTGCCAGCAGTTACACTAGCGGACACCCGAGCTCCTACGAGCAGTACTTC.

This chain joins TRBV12-3 or TRBV12-4 and TRBJ2-1; perhaps TRBD2 as D (6 bases). CDR3 size: 13 residues. The germline V and J ends were trimmed by 6 bases and 4 bases, with 10 bases remaining between them. The CDR3 here is CASRTGTYNEQFF. Here the CDR3 DNA reads TGTGCCAGCAGGACCGGGACTTACAATGAGCAGTTCTTC.

Here the CDR3 reads CASSEPSGQPSFNEQFF. The CDR3 nucleotides read TGCGCCAGCAGTGAGCCGAGCGGACAGCCGAGCTTCAATGAGCAGTTCTTC. V usage is TRBV10-1 and J usage is TRBJ2-1, with a tentative D call TRBD1 (6 bases). V dropped 2 bases and J dropped 6 bases, with 20 bases sitting between them. The CDR3 contains 17 residues. The germline gives CDR1 WNHNN, CDR2 SYGVQD (reference sequence).

J is TRBJ2-7 and V is TRBV5-1; D gene ambiguous. Germline values: CDR1 SGHRS, CDR2 YFSETQ. The CDR3 is made up of 13 amino acids. V lost 5 bases and J lost 0, with 9 bases in between. The CDR3 DNA is TGCGCCAGCAGTAGGGTCGGCTCCTACGAGCAGTACTTC. Its protein is CASSRVGSYEQYF.

V is TRBV7-6 and J is TRBJ2-7; 7 positions match TRBD2. The junction had 9 bases not matched to a gene; V was cut back by 3 bases and J by 4 bases. Germline CDR1 is SGHVS and CDR2 is FNYEAQ. CDR3 length: 15 amino acids. The CDR3 spells CASSFPGTTTYEQYF. The CDR3 coding sequence is TGTGCCAGCAGCTTTCCCGGGACTACTACATACGAGCAGTACTTC.

This chain connects TRBV27 to TRBJ2-2; D ambiguous. Trimming removed 4 bases from V and 4 bases from J, with 19 bases in between. The CDR3 runs to 17 residues. Germline assignment: CDR1 MNHEY and CDR2 SMNVEV (reference sequence). CDR3 nucleotides: TGTGCCAGCAGTTACCAGGTCCAACCGGCAGGCACCGGGGAGCTGTTTTTT. It yields the protein CASSYQVQPAGTGELFF.

This chain connects TRBV7-3 to TRBJ2-7, with TRBD1 matching over 10 bases. CDR1 is SGHTA, CDR2 FQGTGA, per germline. The CDR3 length is 15 residues. V was pared by 3 bases and J by 4 bases, with 6 bases of the junction left unmatched. The CDR3 is CASSFAGTGEYEQYF. The CDR3 DNA follows: TGTGCCAGCAGCTTCGCCGGGACAGGGGAGTACGAGCAGTACTTC.

The chain couples TRBV11-1 to TRBJ2-1, with 8 bases lining up with TRBD1. V lost 3 bases to trimming and J lost 7 bases; unmatched junction nucleotides: 11. Germline V CDR1 and CDR2: SGHAT, FQDESV (reference sequence). The CDR3 is 16 residues long. In DNA, the CDR3 is TGTGCCAGCAGCTTTAGGACAGGGCGTCGAAGGAATGAGCAGTTCTTC. Protein sequence: CASSFRTGRRRNEQFF.

This sequence joins TRBV11-2 and TRBJ2-7, with no clear D. Germline loops: CDR1 SGHAT, CDR2 FQNNGV. CDR3 length: 13 amino acids. Trimming took 3 bases from V and 4 from J, leaving 10 bases between them. The CDR3 loop reads CASSFATRYEQYF. The CDR3 DNA is TGTGCCAGCAGCTTCGCTACACGTTACGAGCAGTACTTC.

The chain uses TRBV7-2 and TRBJ1-1; D is unresolved. Deletions cut 5 bases from V and 1 base from J, with 11 bases between. Germline CDR1 and CDR2: SGHTA and FQGNSA. CDR3 length equals 14 residues. CDR3 residues: CASSVDGQNTEAFF. CDR3 coding DNA: TGTGCCAGCAGCGTGGACGGGCAGAACACTGAAGCTTTCTTT.

The gene calls are TRBV5-4 and TRBJ2-7, with TRBD2 identical over 12 bases. Per germline, CDR1 SGHNT and CDR2 YYREEE (reference sequence). After removal of 4 bases from V and 2 bases from J, the junction contained 7 bases not matched to a gene. The CDR3 consists of 16 residues. Written as DNA, the CDR3 is TGTGCCAGCAGCCCTCTGACTAGCGGGAGACCCTACGAGCAGTACTTC. This gives the protein CASSPLTSGRPYEQYF.

This chain's CDR3 is CASSELGGTYEQYF. The CDR3 DNA is TGTGCCAGCAGTGAATTGGGGGGAACCTACGAGCAGTACTTC. The chain uses TRBV25-1 and TRBJ2-7, with D maybe TRBD2 (6 bases). V gave up 1 base and J gave up 2 bases, with 9 bases separating them. The CDR3 length is 14 residues. In germline, CDR1 is MGHDK, CDR2 SYGVNS.

CDR3 in DNA: TGCGCCAGCAGCCGGGAGGGCACAGTGAACACTGAAGCTTTCTTT. Translation: CASSREGTVNTEAFF. The V and J genes are TRBV4-1 and TRBJ1-1, with D unclear. Germline V lookup: CDR1 MGHRA, CDR2 YSYEKL. The CDR3 sequence is 15 residues long. V was cut by 4 bases and J by 0 bases, with 12 bases left in between.

This chain connects TRBV28 to TRBJ1-2; 9 nucleotides line up with TRBD1. Germline assignment: CDR1 MDHEN and CDR2 SYDVKM. The CDR3 covers 15 residues. V trimming: 6 bases; J trimming: 2 bases; junction bases outside the gene matches: 7. The CDR3: CASRRPGQGNYGYTF. The CDR3 coding sequence is TGTGCCAGCAGACGTCCGGGACAGGGAAACTATGGCTACACCTTC.

The genes are TRBV6-5 and TRBJ1-1; D remains ambiguous. Germline V gene data show CDR1 as MNHEY and CDR2 as SVGAGI. V lost 5 bases and J lost 8, with 18 bases in between. This CDR3 spans 14 amino acids. The CDR3 spells CASSPPFQRPEAFF. The CDR3 DNA sequence: TGTGCCAGCAGTCCTCCTTTTCAACGGCCCGAAGCTTTCTTT.

The V call is TRBV5-4, the J call TRBJ2-7; tentative D call: TRBD1 (5 bases). Trimming took 1 base from V and 7 from J, leaving 9 bases between them. Germline V gene sequence: CDR1 SGHNT, CDR2 YYREEE (reference sequence). CDR3 length equals 12 residues. CDR3 coding DNA: TGTGCCAGCAGCTTGTGGCCAGGGGAGCAGTACTTC. Its protein product is CASSLWPGEQYF.

The V gene is TRBV28, the J gene TRBJ1-2; D might be TRBD1 (6 bases). The CDR3 spans 16 residues. V gave up 5 bases and J gave up 4 bases, with 20 bases separating them. The germline V gene encodes CDR1 MDHEN and CDR2 SYDVKM. CDR3 sequence (DNA): TGTGCCAGCAGTGTAATCGACAGGAAAGGATTCTATGGCTACACCTTC. Protein: CASSVIDRKGFYGYTF.

The genes are TRBV4-2 and TRBJ2-3, with D uncertain. Trimming took 1 base from V and 2 from J, leaving 19 bases between them. The CDR3 covers 18 residues. CDR1 LGHNA and CDR2 YNFKEQ come from the germline V gene. The CDR3 sequence is CASSQVLSGRANTDTQYF. The DNA for the CDR3 is TGTGCCAGCAGCCAAGTACTTTCCGGGCGAGCGAACACAGATACGCAGTATTTT.

This clone appeared once. The J gene is TRBJ2-7, the V gene TRBV7-2; TRBD1 matches 10 bases. Germline lookup yields CDR1 SGHTA and CDR2 FQGNSA. Trimming at V came to 5 bases and at J to 1 base, leaving 5 bases not matched to a gene. This CDR3 is 15 amino acids long. The CDR3 reads CASSNRDRGSYEQYF. In nucleotides, the CDR3 is TGTGCCAGCAGCAACCGGGACAGGGGTTCCTACGAGCAGTACTTC.

The count of this clone is one. J is TRBJ2-7 and V is TRBV10-1; unclear D gene. CDR3 size: 14 residues. Trimming cost V 5 bases and J 3 bases, with 14 bases left between them. Germline values: CDR1 WNHNN, CDR2 SYGVQD (reference sequence). CDR3 sequence reads: CASSKDLASYEQYF. CDR3 DNA sequence: TGCGCCAGCAGTAAAGACCTTGCCAGCTACGAGCAGTACTTC.

The chain recombines TRBV11-3 with TRBJ1-1, with a tentative D call TRBD1 (5 bases). Deletions cut 3 bases from V and 6 bases from J, with 11 bases between. Germline loops: CDR1 SGHNT, CDR2 YENEEA. The CDR3 extends over 13 amino acids. The CDR3 spells CASSLSGHPEAFF. In DNA, the CDR3 is TGTGCCAGCAGCTTGTCAGGACACCCTGAAGCTTTCTTT.

This clone was seen only a few times. V and J are TRBV2 and TRBJ2-5; no firm D call. Trimming cost V 5 bases and J 5 bases, with 9 bases left between them. CDR1 is SNHLY, CDR2 FYNNEI, per germline. The CDR3 runs to 12 residues. DNA of the CDR3: TGTGCCAGCAGTTTTACGGAGGAGACCCAGTACTTC. Translated: CASSFTEETQYF.

This clone was picked up one time. The chain recombines TRBV28 with TRBJ2-5; weak D call: TRBD2 (6 bases). This CDR3 is built from 15 residues. Looked up from germline, CDR1 is MDHEN and CDR2 is SYDVKM. V was pared by 3 bases and J by 4 bases, with 15 bases between. The CDR3 loop reads CASSLGVAGPETQYF. The CDR3 DNA reads TGTGCCAGCAGTTTGGGGGTCGCGGGACCAGAGACCCAGTACTTC.

For the CDR3, the DNA is TGTGCCAGCACCCCGGGAGTTGCCTCCTACGAGCAGTACTTC. Translation: CASTPGVASYEQYF. The chain combines TRBV13 with TRBJ2-7, with a tentative D call TRBD2 (6 bases). Trimming removed 7 bases from V and 0 bases from J, with 13 bases in between. There are 14 residues in the CDR3. Germline lookup yields CDR1 PRHDT and CDR2 FYEKMQ (reference sequence). The entire variable domain, with the rest obtained from reference TRBV13 and TRBJ2-7, is as follows: AAGVIQSPRHLIKEKRETATLKCYPIPRHDTVYWYQQGPGQDPQFLISFYEKMQSDKGSIPDRFSAQQFSDYHSELNMSSLELGDSALYFCASTPGVASYEQYFGPGTRLTVT.